The following is a TCR beta chain sequence with its context. The record originates from a study of blood T cell repertoires in COVID-19. Looking at the study overall: Samples taken during acute and convalescent COVID-19 were collected in the United States, Italy and Spain. T cells, B-cell-depleted T cells, or PBMCs provided the cDNA or gDNA that served as material.

The CDR3 loop spans 14 amino acids. Germline loops: CDR1 LGHNA, CDR2 YNFKEQ. V gave up 4 bases and J gave up 7 bases; unmatched junction bases: 9. Study processing details: Estimated nucleated cell counts came from reference gene primer amplification. Repertoires were generated with immunoSEQ multiplex PCR, while TCRdb's copy carries only in-frame clones and drops some. That table supplies the V and J calls and clone size; D and trimming were determined from the DNA. Altogether approximately 72,000 clones are present, about 89% being singletons, with the ten largest covering around 13%. The source of this sequence is a woman in her sixties or seventies with acute or convalescent COVID-19. Sequencing used peripheral blood. This chain uses TRBV4-2 with TRBJ1-2; 7 positions match TRBD1. CDR3 DNA: TGTGCCAGCAGCCCCTACGACAGGGACGCTGGCTACACCTTC. This encodes CASSPYDRDAGYTF.